This T cell receptor (beta chain) comes out of a study of CD8 T cells in Susac syndrome. Study-wide background: Roughly six sequenced Susac syndrome patients had clinically active disease, while fewer than 10 were in remission. Patients with Susac syndrome were therapy-naive, treated with corticosteroids, or treated with intravenous immunoglobulin alone when blood was collected.

An input of 0.5 to 1 ug of RNA was subjected to reverse transcription using random hexamers. An immunoSEQ multiplex PCR generated amplified TCR beta CDR3 products spanning 54 Vbeta and 13 Jbeta. One entry per CDR3 protein results from TCRdb running MiXCR on the immunoSEQ multiplex PCR reads. Seen here are about 180,000 distinct CDR3 sequences, roughly 94% observed once, and the top ten hold more than 0.08%. Only one count was recorded for this clonotype. Antigen: not known. The V gene's germline CDR1 is SNHLY and CDR2 FYNNEI. There are 13 residues in the CDR3. The V and J ends lost 6 bases and 6 bases, in that order; junction bases with no gene match: 7. Overall study findings and caveats: The CD4+ T cell repertoires in Susac syndrome were not clonally expanded.

This chain connects TRBV2 to TRBJ2-7; TRBD2 agrees at 8 bases. The receptor's source is a human donor with Susac syndrome. The sample consisted of CD4+ T cells from PBMCs. CDR3 DNA sequence: TGTGCCAGCAGGAAACGGGAGGGTCTCGAGCAGTACTTC. The encoded protein is CASRKREGLEQYF.